The 20 T cell receptor beta chains reported below all come from one sample, sequenced in a study of cytomegalovirus exposure and HLA in healthy donors (dated by TCRdb to the late 2010s). Libraries were made using the immunoSEQ multiplex PCR assay. For the multiplex PCR, a mixture combining 60 forward primers for TCR Vbeta segments and 13 reverse primers for TCR Jbeta segments was used. This is the immuneACCESS table as TCRdb keeps it, with only in-frame sequences that have V and J called. A part of the clones is gone; compared with another copy, unresolved V genes explain less than half, and the rest is unexplained. For this sample there are more than 95,000 clones; approximately 64% appear just once. Approximately 3% of the sample belongs to the ten largest clones. Sequencing used PBMCs. Source of these receptors: a man aged 55 to 70 in good health and CMV-seronegative.

As concerns this clone: The same CDR3 can be traced to other DNA sequences in this sample. The V call is TRBV5-1, the J call TRBJ2-5, with 13 positions matching TRBD2. The CDR3 is 16 amino acids. CDR1 SGHRS and CDR2 YFSETQ come from the germline V gene. J gave up 2 bases and V 5 bases, and 6 bases lay outside the gene matches. The CDR3: CASSQGLAGVQETQYF. The CDR3 bases are TGCGCCAGCAGTCAAGGACTAGCGGGGGTTCAAGAGACCCAGTACTTC.

V gene TRBV14 combines with J gene TRBJ2-7, with TRBD2 matching 13 bases. Germline V gene data show CDR1 as SGHDN and CDR2 as FVKESK. The CDR3 consists of 16 residues. V lost 2 bases, J lost 2 bases, and 3 bases stayed unmatched. CDR3 coding DNA: TGTGCCAGCAGCCAACTGGGACTAGCGGGAACCTACGAGCAGTACTTC. Encoded protein: CASSQLGLAGTYEQYF.

The rearrangement joins TRBV5-1 to TRBJ2-2; 14 bases fit TRBD2. The CDR3 totals 19 residues. Germline CDR1 and CDR2: SGHRS and YFSETQ. V trimming: 6 bases; J trimming: 5 bases; junction bases outside the gene matches: 15. CDR3 protein: CASNPTSGRVTSRTGELFF. The CDR3 DNA sequence: TGCGCCAGCAATCCGACTAGCGGGAGGGTTACCTCGAGGACCGGGGAGCTGTTTTTT.

The CDR3 DNA is TGTGCCTGGAGAAGGGGGCGCCTGAACACTGAAGCTTTCTTT. It yields the protein CAWRRGRLNTEAFF. The V call is TRBV30, the J call TRBJ1-1; the match to TRBD1 covers 7 bases. There are 14 residues in the CDR3. V lost 3 bases and J lost 0; bases outside the gene matches: 4. CDR1 is GTSNPN, CDR2 SVGIG, per germline (reference sequence).

V gene TRBV2 combines with J gene TRBJ1-4; possible D gene TRBD1, 6 bases. CDR1 and CDR2 from the germline V gene are SNHLY and FYNNEI. Trimming removed 4 bases at V and 0 bases at J, with 12 bases between. The CDR3 contains 16 residues. This CDR3 is CASSGTDAATNEKLFF. DNA for the CDR3: TGTGCCAGCAGTGGGACAGACGCCGCAACTAATGAAAAACTGTTTTTT.

The rearrangement links TRBV6-1 to TRBJ1-5, with D maybe TRBD1 (6 bases). V lost 3 bases and J lost 9, with 9 bases in between. CDR1 and CDR2 (germline): MNHNS, SASEGT. This CDR3 has 12 residues. As DNA, the CDR3 is TGTGCCAGCAGTGACAGGGGTCGGCCCCAGCATTTT. This encodes CASSDRGRPQHF.

The CDR3 protein is CASSLADRFNQPQHF. The CDR3 DNA sequence: TGTGCCAGCAGTTTAGCCGACAGGTTCAATCAGCCCCAGCATTTT. The V gene is TRBV28, the J gene TRBJ1-5; D is possibly TRBD1 (6 bases). The CDR3 has 15 amino acids. V was trimmed by 2 bases and J by 3 bases, leaving 11 bases between them. Germline values: CDR1 MDHEN, CDR2 SYDVKM.

This clone has a single count. This CDR3 is CASSSAWGLYF. The CDR3 nucleotides are TGTGCCAGCAGCTCGGCTTGGGGGCTGTACTTC. This chain uses TRBV7-9 with TRBJ2-7; D perhaps matches TRBD1 (6 bases). V was pared by 4 bases and J by 12 bases, with 13 bases between. The CDR3 loop spans 11 amino acids. Germline assignment: CDR1 SEHNR and CDR2 FQNEAQ (reference sequence).

The V gene is TRBV7-8, the J gene TRBJ1-1; 7 nucleotides agree with TRBD1. Germline trimming cut 5 bases from V and 3 bases from J; bases unmatched to any gene: 9. Germline CDR1 reads SGHVS; CDR2 reads FQNEAQ. This CDR3 has 15 amino acids. This CDR3 is CASSIRYDRDTEAFF. CDR3 coding DNA: TGTGCCAGCAGCATAAGATATGACAGGGACACTGAAGCTTTCTTT.

This chain links TRBV28 with TRBJ1-5; 10 bases match TRBD1. V trimming: 6 bases; J trimming: 6 bases; junction bases outside the gene matches: 8. CDR1 and CDR2 (germline): MDHEN, SYDVKM. This CDR3 region has 15 residues. As DNA, the CDR3 is TGTGCCAGCAGACCGACAGGGGGCTCTGGTCAGCCCCAGCATTTT. Encoded protein: CASRPTGGSGQPQHF.

The rearrangement joins TRBV15 to TRBJ1-2, with D possibly TRBD1 on 5 matching bases. Trimming pared 4 bases from V and 8 bases from J, leaving 14 bases between. Germline V lookup: CDR1 LNHNV, CDR2 YYDKDF (reference sequence). The length of the CDR3 is 13 residues. The CDR3 nucleotides are TGTGCCACCAGCACGGGGGAAAGAGAAGGCTACACCTTC. This sequence encodes CATSTGEREGYTF.

The V gene is TRBV2, the J gene TRBJ2-5; 16 nucleotides align to TRBD2. Looked up from germline, CDR1 is SNHLY and CDR2 is FYNNEI. The V segment lost 4 bases and the J segment 4 bases; nucleotides outside the gene matches: 9. CDR3 length: 18 residues. The CDR3 here is CASSVGGLAGGFGETQYF. For the CDR3, the DNA is TGTGCCAGCAGTGTAGGGGGACTAGCGGGAGGGTTTGGAGAGACCCAGTACTTC.

The chain carries TRBV10-3 and TRBJ1-1; TRBD1 matches 9 bases. Germline V CDR1 and CDR2: ENHRY, SYGVKD. The CDR3 consists of 16 residues. Trimming cost V 2 bases and J 3 bases; bases outside gene matches: 7. The chain's CDR3 is CAISETTGGEDTEAFF. The CDR3 DNA reads as TGTGCCATCAGTGAGACTACAGGGGGCGAGGACACTGAAGCTTTCTTT.

The chain has TRBV4-1 and TRBJ2-2, with a tentative D call TRBD1 (5 bases). V shed 1 base and J shed 6 bases, with 21 bases lying between them. Germline CDR1 and CDR2: MGHRA and YSYEKL. The CDR3 is 18 residues long. The CDR3 protein is CASSQGRAAGKVSGELFF. The CDR3, as DNA: TGCGCCAGCAGCCAAGGCAGGGCTGCTGGGAAGGTTTCCGGGGAGCTGTTTTTT.

The V and J genes are TRBV29-1 and TRBJ2-3, with 8 positions matching TRBD1. V shed 7 bases, J shed 6 bases, and the junction held 9 bases outside the gene matches. The CDR3 runs 13 residues. Germline CDR1 reads SQVTM; CDR2 reads ANQGSEA. The CDR3 reads CSAEDRAPDTQYF. The DNA for the CDR3 is TGCAGCGCCGAGGACAGGGCACCTGATACGCAGTATTTT.

This chain uses TRBV2 with TRBJ1-5; 9 bases are shared with TRBD1. V dropped 3 bases and J dropped 0; count of bases not matched to a gene: 12. Germline values: CDR1 SNHLY, CDR2 FYNNEI. CDR3 length: 19 residues. This CDR3 is CASSESLQGAGYSNQPQHF. CDR3 nucleotide sequence: TGTGCCAGCAGTGAGTCATTACAGGGGGCGGGGTATAGCAATCAGCCCCAGCATTTT.

The chain links TRBV9 to TRBJ1-5; 9 bases line up with TRBD1. The CDR3 spans 15 residues. V was clipped by 3 bases and J by 4 bases; unmatched bases: 5. From germline, CDR1 is SGDLS and CDR2 YYNGEE. CDR3 residues: CASSADGQGNQPQHF. The CDR3 DNA follows: TGTGCCAGCAGCGCCGACGGACAGGGGAATCAGCCCCAGCATTTT. Combining the CDR3 with reference TRBV9 and TRBJ1-5 gives the whole variable domain DSGVTQTPKHLITATGQRVTLRCSPRSGDLSVYWYQQSLDQGLQFLIQYYNGEERAKGNILERFSAQQFPDLHSELNLSSLELGDSALYFCASSADGQGNQPQHFGDGTRLSIL.

The chain recombines TRBV5-1 with TRBJ2-4; no firm D call. Germline CDR1 reads SGHRS; CDR2 reads YFSETQ. Between the trimmed V and J ends, which lost 1 base and 0 bases, there was a span of 11 bases. The CDR3 extends over 16 amino acids. The CDR3 sequence: CASSLTESLAKNIQYF. Written as DNA, the CDR3 is TGCGCCAGCAGCTTGACAGAGTCGCTAGCCAAAAACATTCAGTACTTC.

The chain recombines TRBV18 with TRBJ2-3; D remains unclear. Germline V gene data show CDR1 as KGHSH and CDR2 as LQKENI. The CDR3 consists of 15 residues. V was shortened by 3 bases and J by 4 bases, with 14 bases between the two germline ends. Here the CDR3 DNA reads TGTGCCAGCTCACCTATCAGTTCTAGACCAGATACGCAGTATTTT. This gives the protein CASSPISSRPDTQYF.

The chain joins TRBV4-2 to TRBJ1-1; D gene ambiguous. Trimming removed 9 bases at V and 8 bases at J, with 22 bases between. Germline V lookup: CDR1 LGHNA, CDR2 YNFKEQ. There are 14 residues in the CDR3. This CDR3 reads CASSFGAELGEAFF. CDR3 in DNA: TGTGCCAGTTCTTTCGGAGCGGAGCTGGGCGAAGCTTTCTTT.